Here is one TCR beta chain with its context. Original methodology: Amplified reference gene primers provided the basis for estimating nucleated cell counts. Clones were sequenced by immunoSEQ multiplex PCR, and TCRdb holds only the in-frame ones, with some missing. V and J calls plus clone size are reproduced from that table; the DNA served to infer D and trimming. The table shows about 140,000 clones, with roughly 85% occurring only once. These data belong to a study of blood T cell repertoires in COVID-19. As for the study in general: Sites across the United States, Italy and Spain contributed samples from acute and convalescent COVID-19. Nucleic acid was either cDNA or gDNA, and it came from T cells, B-cell-depleted T cells, or PBMCs.

Germline V gene lookup returns CDR1 SGHNT and CDR2 YENEEA. Trimming left V 5 bases short and J 4 bases short, with 14 bases between. The CDR3 is 14 amino acids. The sequenced sample consisted of peripheral blood. The clonotype was recovered from a man aged 50-60 years with acute or convalescent COVID-19. This chain joins TRBV11-3 and TRBJ1-1; TRBD1 might be the D (6 bases). The CDR3 sequence is CASSPTGGATEAFF. CDR3 DNA: TGTGCCAGCAGCCCGACGGGGGGGGCCACTGAAGCTTTCTTT.